This passage covers 18 T cell receptor beta chains from one sample sequenced in a study of shared clonotypes between healthy human individuals. Repertoires were generated with immunoSEQ multiplex PCR, while TCRdb's copy carries only in-frame clones and drops some. The sample contains roughly 1.4 million clones, 98% to 99% of which appear only once. The specimen sequenced was naive CD4+ T cells sorted from blood. Stated subset: CD45RA+ positively selected. These receptors were taken from a man aged 30 to 39 in good health.

This clone was counted only a few times. The chain carries TRBV19 and TRBJ1-5; 8 bases map to TRBD1. This CDR3 is 15 amino acids long. Trimming at V came to 4 bases and at J to 7 bases, leaving 9 bases not matched to a gene. Germline CDR1 reads LNHDA; CDR2 reads SQIVND (reference sequence). The DNA for the CDR3 is TGTGCCAGTAGTACGGACAGGGCGGCGGGGCAGCCCCAGCATTTT. This encodes CASSTDRAAGQPQHF.

The chain has TRBV19 and TRBJ1-4; D might be TRBD1 (5 bases). V was clipped by 7 bases and J by 7 bases, with 16 bases between them. The CDR3 totals 14 residues. Germline V lookup: CDR1 LNHDA, CDR2 SQIVND (reference sequence). CDR3 DNA sequence: TGTGCCAGTACTTGGGACCCTAAGGGTGAAAAACTGTTTTTT. This encodes CASTWDPKGEKLFF.

The gene calls are TRBV18 and TRBJ2-1, with D unresolved. V was shortened by 5 bases and J by 6 bases, with 11 bases between the two germline ends. The CDR3 length is 13 residues. Germline CDR1 is KGHSH and CDR2 is LQKENI. In DNA form, the CDR3 reads TGTGCCAGCTCAGACCGGGCCACCAATGAGCAGTTCTTC. Protein sequence: CASSDRATNEQFF.

The chain is built from TRBV7-6 and TRBJ2-5, with D perhaps matching TRBD2 (6 bases). Per the germline V gene, CDR1 is SGHVS and CDR2 is FNYEAQ. Trimming stripped 3 bases from V and 5 bases from J, with 16 bases between. The CDR3 runs to 15 residues. CDR3 DNA: TGTGCCAGCAGCTTGACGGGGGTAGAGGAGGAGACCCAGTACTTC. This encodes CASSLTGVEEETQYF.

The V call is TRBV5-4, the J call TRBJ2-1; D could derive from TRBD1 or TRBD2 (6 bases each). Trimming took 4 bases from V and 6 from J, leaving 14 bases between them. CDR3 length: 14 amino acids. Germline lookup yields CDR1 SGHNT and CDR2 YYREEE (reference sequence). DNA of the CDR3: TGTGCCAGCAGCGTGGGGGGCCGTTTCAATGAGCAGTTCTTC. Encoded protein: CASSVGGRFNEQFF.

The rearrangement links TRBV19 to TRBJ1-4; D gene uncertain. The CDR3 loop spans 12 amino acids. Trimming pared 5 bases from V and 3 bases from J, leaving 4 bases between. Looked up from germline, CDR1 is LNHDA and CDR2 is SQIVND (reference sequence). Here the CDR3 DNA reads TGTGCCAGTAGTCTGCCTAATGAAAAACTGTTTTTT. It specifies CASSLPNEKLFF. The full variable domain, its missing parts supplied by reference TRBV19 and TRBJ1-4, is DGGITQSPKYLFRKEGQNVTLSCEQNLNHDAMYWYRQDPGQGLRLIYYSQIVNDFQKGDIAEGYSVSREKKESFPLTVTSAQKNPTAFYLCASSLPNEKLFFGSGTQLSVL.

The rearrangement uses TRBV19 and TRBJ2-1; 10 bases agree with TRBD2. CDR3 size: 17 residues. CDR1 and CDR2 (germline): LNHDA, SQIVND (reference sequence). V lost 8 bases to trimming and J lost 5 bases; unmatched junction nucleotides: 15. Here the CDR3 reads CASRRGTSGIKDNEQFF. CDR3 bases: TGTGCCAGTCGGCGGGGTACTAGCGGGATTAAAGACAATGAGCAGTTCTTC.

V gene TRBV19 combines with J gene TRBJ1-5; perhaps TRBD1 as D (5 bases). V lost 0 bases and J 6 bases, leaving 12 bases between the germline ends. The CDR3 loop spans 15 amino acids. Germline CDR1 and CDR2: LNHDA and SQIVND (reference sequence). The DNA for the CDR3 is TGTGCCAGTAGTATAGATCGGGGGACGGCTCAGCCCCAGCATTTT. Its protein product is CASSIDRGTAQPQHF.

Notes on this clone: Distinct nucleotide sequences in the sample also encode this CDR3. The chain joins TRBV28 to TRBJ2-7; D remains unclear. The CDR3 runs 14 residues. V was cut by 5 bases and J by 4 bases, with 15 bases left in between. CDR1 is MDHEN and CDR2 is SYDVKM in the germline V gene. CDR3 region: CASSTPGGSYEQYF. The CDR3 DNA is TGTGCCAGCAGTACGCCGGGTGGGTCTTACGAGCAGTACTTC.

The chain joins TRBV5-1 to TRBJ2-7; D might be TRBD1 (5 bases). CDR3 length: 13 amino acids. Per germline, CDR1 SGHRS and CDR2 YFSETQ. Trimming left V 0 bases short and J 6 bases short, with 10 bases between. Written as DNA, the CDR3 is TGCGCCAGCAGCTTGGAACTTCAGGGCGAGCAGTACTTC. This sequence encodes CASSLELQGEQYF.

CDR3 bases: TGTGCCAGCAGCCAAGCACGGCCCATGAACACTGAAGCTTTCTTT. Translating gives CASSQARPMNTEAFF. This sequence joins TRBV14 and TRBJ1-1; D gene ambiguous. The CDR3 runs to 15 residues. Germline CDR1 is SGHDN and CDR2 is FVKESK. Trimming removed 1 base from V and 0 bases from J, with 9 bases in between.

The chain recombines TRBV10-2 with TRBJ2-1; 8 positions agree with TRBD2. The ends lost 2 bases at V and 5 bases at J; junction bases unmatched: 8. CDR1 is WSHSY, CDR2 SAAADI, per germline. This CDR3 contains 16 residues. For the CDR3, the DNA is TGCGCCAGCAGTGAGCTCGGCGGGAGGACCCACAATGAGCAGTTCTTC. This translates into CASSELGGRTHNEQFF.

The chain joins TRBV6-6 to TRBJ2-3; 8 bases are shared with TRBD2. Trimming removed 8 bases from V and 1 base from J; junction bases left unmatched: 8. Germline assignment: CDR1 MNHNY and CDR2 SVGAGI (reference sequence). The CDR3 consists of 15 residues. CDR3 sequence reads: CASGKRESGTDTQYF. The DNA of the CDR3 is TGTGCCAGCGGCAAGCGGGAGTCTGGCACAGATACGCAGTATTTT.

The chain has TRBV19 and TRBJ2-7; 8 bases are a match to TRBD2. The length of the CDR3 is 16 residues. Germline values: CDR1 LNHDA, CDR2 SQIVND (reference sequence). The V segment lost 3 bases and the J segment 4 bases; nucleotides outside the gene matches: 11. The CDR3 DNA sequence: TGTGCCAGTAGTATGAGGGTCGGTACTAGCGGTTACGAGCAGTACTTC. Its translation: CASSMRVGTSGYEQYF. The complete variable domain, with remaining parts taken from reference TRBV19 and TRBJ2-7, reads DGGITQSPKYLFRKEGQNVTLSCEQNLNHDAMYWYRQDPGQGLRLIYYSQIVNDFQKGDIAEGYSVSREKKESFPLTVTSAQKNPTAFYLCASSMRVGTSGYEQYFGPGTRLTVT.

The chain links TRBV13 to TRBJ2-1; 12 nucleotides align to TRBD1. The ends lost 4 bases at V and 6 bases at J; junction bases unmatched: 4. In germline, CDR1 is PRHDT, CDR2 FYEKMQ (reference sequence). The length of the CDR3 is 15 residues. The CDR3 spells CASSSWDRGPNEQFF. The CDR3, as DNA: TGTGCCAGCAGCTCCTGGGACAGGGGGCCCAATGAGCAGTTCTTC.

Only one count was recorded for this clone. The chain carries TRBV10-1 and TRBJ1-2; a possible D gene is TRBD1 (6 bases). The germline V gene has CDR1 WNHNN and CDR2 SYGVQD (reference sequence). Trimming took 0 bases from V and 6 from J, leaving 8 bases between them. The CDR3 contains 13 residues. CDR3 region: CASSESGGHGYTF. CDR3 coding DNA: TGCGCCAGCAGTGAGTCGGGGGGCCATGGCTACACCTTC.

The chain uses TRBV11-2 and TRBJ2-7; possible D gene TRBD2, 7 bases. This CDR3 is 17 amino acids long. V dropped 6 bases and J dropped 0 bases, with 21 bases sitting between them. In germline, CDR1 is SGHAT, CDR2 FQNNGV. The CDR3 sequence: CASRGGQTLPSSYEQYF. The CDR3 nucleotides are TGTGCCAGCAGGGGGGGGCAGACCCTCCCAAGCTCCTACGAGCAGTACTTC.

The rearrangement joins TRBV5-1 to TRBJ2-7; 13 positions agree with TRBD2. From germline, CDR1 is SGHRS and CDR2 YFSETQ. J gave up 4 bases and V 0 bases, and 7 bases lay outside the gene matches. CDR3 length: 17 residues. CDR3 DNA: TGCGCCAGCAGCTTGGACCTTCCGGGACTAGCGGGATACGAGCAGTACTTC. This encodes CASSLDLPGLAGYEQYF.